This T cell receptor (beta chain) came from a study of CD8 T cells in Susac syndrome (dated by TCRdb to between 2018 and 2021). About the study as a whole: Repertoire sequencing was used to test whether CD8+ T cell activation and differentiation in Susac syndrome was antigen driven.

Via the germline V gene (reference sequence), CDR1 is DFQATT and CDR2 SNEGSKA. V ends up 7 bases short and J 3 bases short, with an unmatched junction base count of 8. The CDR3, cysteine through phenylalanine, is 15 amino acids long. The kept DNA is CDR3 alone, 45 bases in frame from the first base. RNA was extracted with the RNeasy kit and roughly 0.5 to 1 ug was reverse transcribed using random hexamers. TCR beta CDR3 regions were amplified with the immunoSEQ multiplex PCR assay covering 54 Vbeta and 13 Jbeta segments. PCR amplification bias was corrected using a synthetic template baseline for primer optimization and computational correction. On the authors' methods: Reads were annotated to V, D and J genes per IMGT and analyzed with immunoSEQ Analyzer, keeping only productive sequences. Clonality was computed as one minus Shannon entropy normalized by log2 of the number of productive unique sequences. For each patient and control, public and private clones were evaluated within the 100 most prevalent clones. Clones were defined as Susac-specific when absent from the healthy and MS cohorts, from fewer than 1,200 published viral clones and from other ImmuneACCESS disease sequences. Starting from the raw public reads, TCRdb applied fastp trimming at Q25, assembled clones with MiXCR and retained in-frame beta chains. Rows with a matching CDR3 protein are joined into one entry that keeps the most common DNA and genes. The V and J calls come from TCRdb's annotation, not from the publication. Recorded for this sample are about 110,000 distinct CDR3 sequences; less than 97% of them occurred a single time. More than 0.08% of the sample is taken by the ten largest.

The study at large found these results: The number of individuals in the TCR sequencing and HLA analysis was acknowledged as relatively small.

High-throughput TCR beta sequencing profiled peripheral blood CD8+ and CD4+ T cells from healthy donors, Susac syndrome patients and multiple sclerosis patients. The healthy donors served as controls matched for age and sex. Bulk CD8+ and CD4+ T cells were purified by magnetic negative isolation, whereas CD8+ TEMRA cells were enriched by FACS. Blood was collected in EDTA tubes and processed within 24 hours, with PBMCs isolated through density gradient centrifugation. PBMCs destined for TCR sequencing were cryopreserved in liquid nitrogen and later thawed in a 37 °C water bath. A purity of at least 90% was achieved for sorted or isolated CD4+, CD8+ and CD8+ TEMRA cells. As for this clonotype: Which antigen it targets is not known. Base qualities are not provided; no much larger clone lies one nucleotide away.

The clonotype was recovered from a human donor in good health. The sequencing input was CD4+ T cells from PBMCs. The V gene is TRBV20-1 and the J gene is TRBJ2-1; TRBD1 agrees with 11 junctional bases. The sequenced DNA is TGCAGTGGTACCGCCGGGACAGGGGGCTACAATGAGCAGTTCTTC. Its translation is CSGTAGTGGYNEQFF.